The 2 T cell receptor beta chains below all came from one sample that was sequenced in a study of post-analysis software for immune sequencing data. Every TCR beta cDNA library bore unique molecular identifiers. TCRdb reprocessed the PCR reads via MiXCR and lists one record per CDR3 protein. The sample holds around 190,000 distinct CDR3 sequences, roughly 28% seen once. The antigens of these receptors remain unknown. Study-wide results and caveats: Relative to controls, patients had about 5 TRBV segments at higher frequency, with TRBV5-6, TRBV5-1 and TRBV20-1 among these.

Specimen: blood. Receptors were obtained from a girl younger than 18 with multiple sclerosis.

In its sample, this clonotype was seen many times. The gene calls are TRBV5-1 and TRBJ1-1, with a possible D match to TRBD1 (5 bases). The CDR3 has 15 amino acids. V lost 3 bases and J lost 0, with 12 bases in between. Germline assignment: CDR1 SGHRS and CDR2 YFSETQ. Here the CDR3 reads CASSSSGTVNTEAFF. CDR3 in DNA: TGCGCCAGCAGCTCCTCCGGGACGGTGAACACTGAAGCTTTCTTT.

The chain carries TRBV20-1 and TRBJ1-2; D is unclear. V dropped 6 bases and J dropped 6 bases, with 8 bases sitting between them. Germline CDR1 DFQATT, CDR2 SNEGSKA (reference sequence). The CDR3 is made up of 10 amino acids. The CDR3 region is CSAGRDGYTF. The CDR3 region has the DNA TGCAGTGCCGGGCGGGATGGCTACACCTTC.